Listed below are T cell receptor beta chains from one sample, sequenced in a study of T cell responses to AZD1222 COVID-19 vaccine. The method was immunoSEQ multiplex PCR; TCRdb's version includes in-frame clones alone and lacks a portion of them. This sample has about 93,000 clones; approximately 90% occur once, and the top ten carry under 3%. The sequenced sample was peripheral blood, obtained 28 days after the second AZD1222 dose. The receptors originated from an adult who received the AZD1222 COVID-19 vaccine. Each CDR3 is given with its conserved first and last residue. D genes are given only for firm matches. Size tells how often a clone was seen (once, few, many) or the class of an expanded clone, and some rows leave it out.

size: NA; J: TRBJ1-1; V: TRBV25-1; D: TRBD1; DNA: TGTGCCAGCAGTGAAGGGCAGGGGGTTGGAGTAGACACTGAAGCTTTCTTT; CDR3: CASSEGQGVGVDTEAFF
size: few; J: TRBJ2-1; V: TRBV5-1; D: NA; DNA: TGCGCCAGCAGCTTCCCAGGGACTTTCGGGAATGAGCAGTTCTTC; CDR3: CASSFPGTFGNEQFF
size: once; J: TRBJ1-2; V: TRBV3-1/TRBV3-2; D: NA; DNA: TGTGCCAGCAGCCAGGGGGCGAATGGCTACACCTTC; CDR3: CASSQGANGYTF
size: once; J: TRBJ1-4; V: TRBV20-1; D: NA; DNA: TGCAGTGCTAGTTTGGGCCACAATGAAAAACTGTTTTTT; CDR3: CSASLGHNEKLFF
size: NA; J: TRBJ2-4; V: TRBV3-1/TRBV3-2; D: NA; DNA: TGTGCCAGCAGCCGCGAACACCGACTAGGAGAAGTAGCCAAAAACATTCAGTACTTC; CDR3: CASSREHRLGEVAKNIQYF
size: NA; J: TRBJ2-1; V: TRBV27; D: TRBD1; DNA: TGTGCCAGCAGTTTAACCAGGACAGGTAACAATGAGCAGTTCTTC; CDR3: CASSLTRTGNNEQFF
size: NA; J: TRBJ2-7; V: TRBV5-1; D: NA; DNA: TGCGCCAGCAGCTTGTTTGCGGGTTCCGAGCAGTACTTC; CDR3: CASSLFAGSEQYF
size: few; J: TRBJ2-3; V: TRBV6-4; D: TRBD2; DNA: TGTGCCAGCAGTGAAAGCGGGGGGGCGTCAGATACGCAGTATTTT; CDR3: CASSESGGASDTQYF
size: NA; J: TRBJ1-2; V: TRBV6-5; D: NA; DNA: TGTGCCAGCAGTCCGTTGGATGGAATGAACTATGGCTACACCTTC; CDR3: CASSPLDGMNYGYTF
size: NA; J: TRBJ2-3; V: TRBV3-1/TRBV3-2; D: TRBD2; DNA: TGTGCCAGCAGCCTACGACTAGCGGCCTCCACAGATACGCAGTATTTT; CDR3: CASSLRLAASTDTQYF
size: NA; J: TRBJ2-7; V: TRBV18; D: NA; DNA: TGTGCCAGCTTGGAGACAGGTGGCAGCGAGCAGTACTTC; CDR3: CASLETGGSEQYF
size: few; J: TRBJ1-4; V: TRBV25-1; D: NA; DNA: TGTGCCAGCAGTGAATTGGTTGCAACTAATGAAAAACTGTTTTTT; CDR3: CASSELVATNEKLFF
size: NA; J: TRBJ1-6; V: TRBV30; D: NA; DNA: TGTGCCTGGAGTGTAATAGAACCTGGATCACCCCTCCACTTT; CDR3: CAWSVIEPGSPLHF
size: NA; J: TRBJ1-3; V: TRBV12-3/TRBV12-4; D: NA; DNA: TGTGCCAGCAGTTCGGGAAACACCATATATTTT; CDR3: CASSSGNTIYF
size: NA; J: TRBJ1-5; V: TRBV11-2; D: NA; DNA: TGTGCCAGCAGCTTAGACATGAGGTCAATGGCTCAGCCCCAGCATTTT; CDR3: CASSLDMRSMAQPQHF
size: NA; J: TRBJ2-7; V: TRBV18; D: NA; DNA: TGTGCCAGCTCACCACAACTGGGGGACAACGAGCAGTACTTC; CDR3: CASSPQLGDNEQYF
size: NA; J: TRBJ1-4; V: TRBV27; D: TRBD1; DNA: TGTGCCAGCAGCCCACAGGGGAGCAATGAAAAACTGTTTTTT; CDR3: CASSPQGSNEKLFF
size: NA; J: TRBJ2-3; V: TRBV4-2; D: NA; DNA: TGTGCCAGCAGCCCCTTAGACGGTTGGGGCACAGATACGCAGTATTTT; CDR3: CASSPLDGWGTDTQYF
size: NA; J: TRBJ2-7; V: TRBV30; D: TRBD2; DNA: TGTGCCTGGAGTCTCTGGGGAACTAGCGGGACCGAGCAGTACTTC; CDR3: CAWSLWGTSGTEQYF
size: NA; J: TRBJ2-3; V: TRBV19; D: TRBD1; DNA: TGTGCCAGTAGTATTCAACCTCCGGGACAGGGAATCTTGGATACGCAGTATTTT; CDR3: CASSIQPPGQGILDTQYF